These 27 T cell receptor beta chains came from one sample sequenced in a study of blood T cell repertoires in COVID-19. Measured with immunoSEQ multiplex PCR; TCRdb has only the in-frame clones, and not every one. Of 270,000 or so clones in the sample, approximately 87% are singletons; the top ten hold about an eighth. The sample taken for sequencing was peripheral blood. The source is a woman in her 30s with COVID-19, enrolled during active disease.

This sequence joins TRBV27 and TRBJ1-1; maybe TRBD1 (6 bases). The germline V and J ends were trimmed by 7 bases and 6 bases, with 18 bases remaining between them. This CDR3 is built from 14 residues. Germline V CDR1 and CDR2: MNHEY, SMNVEV (reference sequence). CDR3 bases: TGTGCCAGCATTGCGGGGGGCGGGGGGCCTGAAGCTTTCTTT. It specifies CASIAGGGGPEAFF.

The chain couples TRBV13 to TRBJ2-5, with TRBD1 matching over 8 bases. The CDR3 runs 15 residues. After removal of 5 bases from V and 5 bases from J, the junction contained 10 bases not matched to a gene. Germline V CDR1 and CDR2: PRHDT, FYEKMQ (reference sequence). CDR3 sequence reads: CASSPRGQASETQYF. For the CDR3, the DNA is TGTGCCAGCAGCCCCCGGGGACAGGCCAGCGAGACCCAGTACTTC.

V is TRBV4-2 and J is TRBJ2-7; possible D gene TRBD2, 5 bases. The V end was cut by 6 bases, the J end by 0 bases, with 12 bases between. The CDR3 covers 14 residues. The germline gives CDR1 LGHNA, CDR2 YNFKEQ. CDR3 loop: CASRSGDNSYEQYF. In DNA form, the CDR3 reads TGTGCCAGCAGGAGCGGCGACAACTCCTACGAGCAGTACTTC.

The chain couples TRBV19 to TRBJ2-1; TRBD2 is a possible D gene (5 bases). CDR3 length: 13 residues. The germline V gene encodes CDR1 LNHDA and CDR2 SQIVND (reference sequence). Trimming pared 6 bases from V and 9 bases from J, leaving 15 bases between. This chain's CDR3 is CASSLGRTGEQFF. CDR3 DNA: TGTGCCAGTAGCCTGGGGAGAACCGGTGAGCAGTTCTTC. Complete variable domain (other parts from reference TRBV19 and TRBJ2-1): DGGITQSPKYLFRKEGQNVTLSCEQNLNHDAMYWYRQDPGQGLRLIYYSQIVNDFQKGDIAEGYSVSREKKESFPLTVTSAQKNPTAFYLCASSLGRTGEQFFGPGTRLTVL.

As concerns this clone: Other DNA sequences within the sample encode an identical CDR3. This chain links TRBV5-1 with TRBJ2-7; D ambiguous. The CDR3 contains 13 residues. Looked up from germline, CDR1 is SGHRS and CDR2 is YFSETQ. Trimming stripped 4 bases from V and 0 bases from J, with 8 bases between. CDR3 bases: TGCGCCAGCAGCAATGACAACTCCTACGAGCAGTACTTC. Protein: CASSNDNSYEQYF.

The V gene is TRBV6-5, the J gene TRBJ1-5; D is uncertain. The CDR3 length is 15 residues. Per the germline V gene, CDR1 is MNHEY and CDR2 is SVGAGI. Trimming took 8 bases from V and 2 from J, leaving 16 bases between them. As DNA, the CDR3 is TGTGCCAGCGCTATCAGTCCGCGGGGCAATCAGCCCCAGCATTTT. Translated, it gives CASAISPRGNQPQHF.

The rearrangement joins TRBV6-5 to TRBJ1-4, with unresolved D. The length of the CDR3 is 14 residues. V dropped 2 bases and J dropped 8 bases, with 12 bases sitting between them. CDR1 and CDR2 from the germline V gene are MNHEY and SVGAGI. The CDR3 is CASSYQGWSEKLFF. The CDR3 DNA sequence: TGTGCCAGCAGTTACCAAGGCTGGAGCGAAAAACTGTTTTTT.

The chain links TRBV5-4 to TRBJ2-3, with 11 bases that match TRBD2. Trimming removed 1 base from V and 1 base from J; junction bases left unmatched: 5. Germline V gives CDR1 SGHNT, CDR2 YYREEE (reference sequence). The CDR3 spans 17 residues. In DNA, the CDR3 is TGTGCCAGCAGCTTGTGGCTAGCGGGGGGCGGCACAGATACGCAGTATTTT. It translates to CASSLWLAGGGTDTQYF.

This clone occurred once. V and J are TRBV19 and TRBJ1-2, with 10 nucleotides matching TRBD1. Germline CDR1 LNHDA, CDR2 SQIVND (reference sequence). The CDR3 has 15 residues. After removal of 5 bases from V and 1 base from J, the junction contained 4 bases not matched to a gene. CDR3 region: CASSSGTGVNYGYTF. The CDR3 nucleotides are TGTGCCAGTAGTTCCGGGACAGGGGTTAACTATGGCTACACCTTC.

The CDR3: CASSSRTADLTDTQYF. The CDR3 DNA reads TGTGCCAGCAGCTCTAGGACAGCGGACCTCACAGATACGCAGTATTTT. The chain has TRBV7-9 and TRBJ2-3; D is possibly TRBD1 (6 bases). Trimming pared 4 bases from V and 2 bases from J, leaving 16 bases between. Germline CDR1 SEHNR, CDR2 FQNEAQ (reference sequence). The CDR3 length is 16 residues.

This clone was counted only a few times. V and J are TRBV6-5 and TRBJ2-3, with 7 bases aligning to TRBD2. J was trimmed by 1 base and V by 6 bases; bases with no gene match: 4. Germline V gives CDR1 MNHEY, CDR2 SVGAGI. The CDR3 runs 14 residues. The CDR3 spells CASSGGMGTDTQYF. The CDR3 DNA reads TGTGCCAGCAGCGGGGGGATGGGCACAGATACGCAGTATTTT.

The chain combines TRBV7-8 with TRBJ1-4; D is possibly TRBD1 (6 bases). Germline V CDR1 and CDR2: SGHVS, FQNEAQ. The CDR3 sequence is 14 residues long. Trimming stripped 4 bases from V and 7 bases from J, with 13 bases between. In DNA form, the CDR3 reads TGTGCCAGCAGCTCAGAGGGACACGGTGAAAAACTGTTTTTT. It translates to CASSSEGHGEKLFF. Combining the CDR3 with reference TRBV7-8 and TRBJ1-4 gives the whole variable domain GAGVSQSPRYKVAKRGQDVALRCDPISGHVSLFWYQQALGQGPEFLTYFQNEAQLDKSGLPSDRFFAERPEGSVSTLKIQRTQQEDSAVYLCASSSEGHGEKLFFGSGTQLSVL.

This clone occurred a few times. The chain has TRBV2 and TRBJ1-1, with a possible D match to TRBD1 (5 bases). Trimming took 6 bases from V and 5 from J, leaving 7 bases between them. CDR1 is SNHLY and CDR2 is FYNNEI in the germline V gene. The CDR3 has 11 amino acids. The CDR3 DNA reads as TGTGCCAGCAGCAGGGAAACTGAAGCTTTCTTT. Translation gives CASSRETEAFF.

The V and J genes are TRBV5-4 and TRBJ1-6; 8 bases are shared with TRBD1. Per germline, CDR1 SGHNT and CDR2 YYREEE (reference sequence). After removal of 4 bases from V and 8 bases from J, the junction contained 11 bases not matched to a gene. The CDR3 spans 16 residues. CDR3 residues: CASSPPPGTGDSPLHF. DNA of the CDR3: TGTGCCAGCAGCCCGCCCCCCGGGACAGGCGATTCACCCCTCCACTTT.

J is TRBJ1-3 and V is TRBV5-4; D may be TRBD1 (6 bases). The CDR3 is made up of 16 amino acids. In germline, CDR1 is SGHNT, CDR2 YYREEE (reference sequence). The V end was cut by 4 bases, the J end by 4 bases, with 18 bases between. CDR3 bases: TGTGCCAGCAGCGAGGGACAACCCTACGAGGGAAACACCATATATTTT. Its protein product is CASSEGQPYEGNTIYF.

The gene calls are TRBV5-4 and TRBJ2-3; D is possibly TRBD1 (5 bases). From germline, CDR1 is SGHNT and CDR2 YYREEE (reference sequence). CDR3 length: 14 residues. V was pared by 5 bases and J by 1 base, with 11 bases between. Here the CDR3 DNA reads TGTGCCAGCAGTTTTCCGACAGGCACAGATACGCAGTATTTT. Protein sequence: CASSFPTGTDTQYF.

The rearrangement links TRBV6-5 to TRBJ2-7; D is possibly TRBD2 (5 bases). The CDR3 extends over 12 amino acids. Germline V gene lookup returns CDR1 MNHEY and CDR2 SVGAGI. The V and J ends lost 7 bases and 3 bases respectively, with 10 bases between them. The DNA of the CDR3 is TGTGCCAGCACAGCTAGCTTCTACGAGCAGTACTTC. Protein: CASTASFYEQYF.

This chain connects TRBV19 to TRBJ2-3, with 8 bases matching TRBD2. CDR1 is LNHDA and CDR2 is SQIVND in the germline V gene (reference sequence). The V and J ends lost 11 bases and 2 bases, in that order; junction bases with no gene match: 12. The CDR3 is 15 amino acids. The CDR3 region is CASSETAGATDTQYF. DNA of the CDR3: TGTGCCTCCTCAGAGACAGCGGGGGCCACAGATACGCAGTATTTT.

The chain has TRBV10-3 and TRBJ2-7; 14 bases are a match to TRBD2. V gave up 6 bases and J gave up 6 bases; unmatched junction bases: 7. The CDR3 length is 15 residues. Looked up from germline, CDR1 is ENHRY and CDR2 is SYGVKD. The CDR3 DNA reads TGTGCCATCAGCTCCGAGGGACTAGCGGGGGTCGAGCAGTACTTC. This gives the protein CAISSEGLAGVEQYF.

The rearrangement joins TRBV3-1 (or the pseudogene TRBV3-2) to TRBJ2-5, with 8 bases fitting TRBD2. Losses at the gene ends were 5 bases for V and 5 bases for J; bases not matched to a gene: 7. This CDR3 region has 14 residues. Germline V gives CDR1 LGHDT, CDR2 YNNKEL (reference sequence). In DNA, the CDR3 is TGTGCCAGCAGCTCTCCGGGACTAGAGGAGACCCAGTACTTC. This encodes CASSSPGLEETQYF.

The genes are TRBV6-5 and TRBJ1-5; a possible D gene is TRBD1 (6 bases). From germline, CDR1 is MNHEY and CDR2 SVGAGI. The CDR3 length is 15 residues. Deletions cut 6 bases from V and 3 bases from J, with 15 bases between. CDR3 loop: CASRSGTWNNQPQHF. In DNA form, the CDR3 reads TGTGCCAGCAGGTCCGGGACATGGAACAATCAGCCCCAGCATTTT.

This sequence joins TRBV2 and TRBJ1-3; D gene uncertain. Trimming took off 3 bases at V and 0 bases at J, with 9 bases between the two ends. The germline V gene encodes CDR1 SNHLY and CDR2 FYNNEI. The CDR3 is made up of 15 amino acids. CDR3 bases: TGTGCCAGCAGTGAGCCGAGGAGCTCTGGAAACACCATATATTTT. It is translated as CASSEPRSSGNTIYF.

This sequence joins TRBV4-1 and TRBJ2-7; TRBD2 matches 8 bases. The CDR3 loop spans 15 amino acids. Germline trimming cut 1 base from V and 2 bases from J; bases unmatched to any gene: 4. Germline CDR1 MGHRA, CDR2 YSYEKL. The CDR3 coding sequence is TGCGCCAGCAGCCAAGCGATAGCGGGGACCTACGAGCAGTACTTC. It specifies CASSQAIAGTYEQYF.

The chain has TRBV27 and TRBJ2-1; no firm D call. Between the trimmed V and J ends, which lost 2 bases and 5 bases, there was a span of 4 bases. Germline lookup yields CDR1 MNHEY and CDR2 SMNVEV (reference sequence). This CDR3 comprises 12 residues. The CDR3 is CASSLTDNEQFF. DNA of the CDR3: TGTGCCAGCAGTTTAACAGACAATGAGCAGTTCTTC.

The table lists this clone with a few counts. This sequence joins TRBV6-5 and TRBJ2-7; TRBD2 aligns across 7 bases. V was clipped by 8 bases and J by 0 bases; unmatched bases: 10. The CDR3 is made up of 15 amino acids. Germline CDR1 is MNHEY and CDR2 is SVGAGI. CDR3 protein: CASQSRASGSYEQYF. As DNA, the CDR3 is TGTGCCAGCCAAAGTCGGGCTAGCGGCTCCTACGAGCAGTACTTC.

This clone was recorded once. Sequence at one end of the junction differs from germline and may be a read error. The CDR3 region has the DNA TGTGCCAGCAGTGAAGCAGGGTCGGGGATCTTC. It specifies CASSEAGSGIF. The rearrangement joins TRBV2 to TRBJ2-1; tentatively, D is TRBD2 (5 bases). Germline V gene sequence: CDR1 SNHLY, CDR2 FYNNEI. The CDR3 has 11 amino acids.

Here the CDR3 reads CASSVGAGGPPSYNSPLHF. CDR3 nucleotides: TGTGCCAGCAGCGTTGGGGCAGGGGGGCCGCCTTCCTATAATTCACCCCTCCACTTT. V gene TRBV9 combines with J gene TRBJ1-6; 7 nucleotides match TRBD1. Unmatched junction bases numbered 12, after V lost 2 bases and J lost 1 base. There are 19 residues in the CDR3. CDR1 and CDR2 (germline): SGDLS, YYNGEE.